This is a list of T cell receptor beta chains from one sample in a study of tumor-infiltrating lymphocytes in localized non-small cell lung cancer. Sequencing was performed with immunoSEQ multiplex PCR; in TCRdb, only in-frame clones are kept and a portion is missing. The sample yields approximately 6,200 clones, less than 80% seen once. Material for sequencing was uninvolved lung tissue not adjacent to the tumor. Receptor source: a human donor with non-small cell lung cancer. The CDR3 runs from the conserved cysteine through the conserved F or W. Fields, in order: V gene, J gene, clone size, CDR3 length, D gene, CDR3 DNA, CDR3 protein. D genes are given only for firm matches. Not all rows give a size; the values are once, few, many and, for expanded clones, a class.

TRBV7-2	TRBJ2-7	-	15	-	TGTGCCAGCAGCTTAACAGTGGGGTTCTCCTACGAGCAGTACTTC	CASSLTVGFSYEQYF
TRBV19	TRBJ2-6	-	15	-	TGTGCCAGTAGTATGTTGACAACCGGGGCCAACGTCCTGACTTTC	CASSMLTTGANVLTF
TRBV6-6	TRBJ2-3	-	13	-	TGTGCCAGCACCCACAGAGGCACAGATACGCAGTATTTT	CASTHRGTDTQYF
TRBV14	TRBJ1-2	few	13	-	TGTGCCAGCAGCTTTTCTTACGCGTGGGGCTACACCTTC	CASSFSYAWGYTF
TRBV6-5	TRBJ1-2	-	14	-	TGTGCCACTATCACCCCCGGGGGCGGCTATGGCTACACCTTC	CATITPGGGYGYTF
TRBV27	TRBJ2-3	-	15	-	TGTGCCAGCAGTTTAGCAGCGTCGTATGGAGATACGCAGTATTTT	CASSLAASYGDTQYF
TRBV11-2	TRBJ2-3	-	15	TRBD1	TGTGCCAGCAGCTTAGGAAGGACAGGTGGAGATACGCAGTATTTT	CASSLGRTGGDTQYF
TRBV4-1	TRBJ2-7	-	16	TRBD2	TGCGCCAGCAGCCAAGCCCTAGCGGGAGGCTCCTACGAGCAGTACTTC	CASSQALAGGSYEQYF
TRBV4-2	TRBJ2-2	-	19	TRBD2	TGTGCCAGCAGCCAAGTCGTACTTAGCGGGGGTGTCGACACCGGGGAGCTGTTTTTT	CASSQVVLSGGVDTGELFF
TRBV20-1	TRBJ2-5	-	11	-	TGCAGTGCCTATCCGGCGGAGACCCAGTACTTC	CSAYPAETQYF
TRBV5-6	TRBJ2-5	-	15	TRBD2	TGTGCCAGCAGCTTTGAGTTAGCGGGGGGGGAGACCCAGTACTTC	CASSFELAGGETQYF
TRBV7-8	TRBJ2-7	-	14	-	TGTGCCAGCAGCTTAGGAGGGGTTCCCCACGAGCAGTACTTC	CASSLGGVPHEQYF
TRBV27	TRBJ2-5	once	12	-	TGTGCCAGTTCTGACAGGTCCGAGACCCAGTACTTC	CASSDRSETQYF
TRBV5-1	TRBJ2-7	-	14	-	TGCGCCAGCAGCTTGGGGCCCCTTCGAGAGGAGCAGTACTTC	CASSLGPLREEQYF
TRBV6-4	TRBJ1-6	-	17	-	TGTGCCAGCCTCCTTCCCGGGGGCCCAAGGAGGAATTCACCCCTCCACTTT	CASLLPGGPRRNSPLHF
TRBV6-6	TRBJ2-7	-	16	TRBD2	TGTGCCAGCAGATCGGGACTAACGACACTCTCCTACGAGCAGTACTTC	CASRSGLTTLSYEQYF
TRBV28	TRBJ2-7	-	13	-	TGTGCCAGCAGTACTAGCTTTGCCGGCGAGCAGTACTTC	CASSTSFAGEQYF
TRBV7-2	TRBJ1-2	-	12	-	TGTGCCAGCAGCTTAGCCGATTATGGCTACACCTTC	CASSLADYGYTF
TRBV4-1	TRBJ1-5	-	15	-	TGCGCCAGCACCGACACGGACTTTCCCGGAGGGCCCCAGCATTTT	CASTDTDFPGGPQHF
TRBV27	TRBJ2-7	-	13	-	TGTGCCAGCAGTTTCGCTTCTCCCTACGAGCAGTACTTC	CASSFASPYEQYF
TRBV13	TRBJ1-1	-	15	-	TGTGCCAGCAGCTTACGCGTTTTGAAGAACACTGAAGCTTTCTTT	CASSLRVLKNTEAFF
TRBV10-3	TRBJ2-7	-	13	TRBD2	TGTGCCATCAGGGGACTAGCGGGAAACGAGCAGTACTTC	CAIRGLAGNEQYF
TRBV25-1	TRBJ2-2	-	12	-	TGTGCCAGCAGTGAAGGAGCCGGGGAGCTGTTTTTT	CASSEGAGELFF
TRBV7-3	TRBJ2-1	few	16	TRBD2	TGTGCCAGCAGCTTAAACGGACTAGCGGATTACAATGAGCAGTTCTTC	CASSLNGLADYNEQFF
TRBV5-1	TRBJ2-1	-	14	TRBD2	TGCGCCAGCAGCCCGGGACTAACATACAATGAGCAGTTCTTC	CASSPGLTYNEQFF
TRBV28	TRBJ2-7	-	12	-	TGTGCCAGCAGACGACTAGTGAACGAGCAGTACTTC	CASRRLVNEQYF
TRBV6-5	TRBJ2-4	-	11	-	TGTGCCAGCAGCAACGGGGGCATTCAGTACTTC	CASSNGGIQYF
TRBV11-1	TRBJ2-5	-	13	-	TGTGCCAGCAGCTTGCGGGGACAAGAGACCCAGTACTTC	CASSLRGQETQYF
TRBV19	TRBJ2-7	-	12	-	TGTGCCAGTAGTATACAGGGTTCCGAGCAGTACTTC	CASSIQGSEQYF
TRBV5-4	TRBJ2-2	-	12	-	TGTGCCAGCAGCTTGGCCGACGGGGAGCTGTTTTTT	CASSLADGELFF
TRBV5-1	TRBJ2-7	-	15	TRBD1	TGCGCCAGCAGCTTGGCCCTCACAGGGGTAAACGAGCAGTACTTC	CASSLALTGVNEQYF
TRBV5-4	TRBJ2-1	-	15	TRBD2	TGTGCCAGCAGCGCGGGACTAGCGGGGGGTAATGAGCAGTTCTTC	CASSAGLAGGNEQFF
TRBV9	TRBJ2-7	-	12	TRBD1	TGTGCCAGCAGCCGACAGGGCCTCGAGCAGTACTTC	CASSRQGLEQYF